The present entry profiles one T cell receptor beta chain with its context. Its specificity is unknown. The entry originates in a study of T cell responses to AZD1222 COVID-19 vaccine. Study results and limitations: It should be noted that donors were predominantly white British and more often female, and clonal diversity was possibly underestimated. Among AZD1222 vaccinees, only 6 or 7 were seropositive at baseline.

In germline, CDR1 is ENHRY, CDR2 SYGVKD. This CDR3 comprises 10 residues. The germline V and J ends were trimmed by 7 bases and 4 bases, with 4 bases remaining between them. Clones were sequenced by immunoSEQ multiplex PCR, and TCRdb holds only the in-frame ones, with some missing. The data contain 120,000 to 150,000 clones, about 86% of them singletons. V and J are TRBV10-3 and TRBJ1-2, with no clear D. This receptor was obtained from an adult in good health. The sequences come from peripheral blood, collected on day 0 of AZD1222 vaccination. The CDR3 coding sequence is TGTGCCATCACCCCCTATGGCTACACCTTC. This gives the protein CAITPYGYTF.